A single sample is the source of the 6 T cell receptor beta chains below, sequenced in a study of blood T cells in healthy people across ages. Combining a sample-barcoded 5' primer with a J-beta primer mix, a second PCR ran for about 6 to 12 cycles. TCRdb re-called the 5' RACE reads through MiXCR, storing one row per CDR3 protein. The sample contains about 970,000 distinct CDR3 sequences, roughly 51% of which appear only once. Sequenced material: blood. The receptors were gathered from a woman aged 55-70 years in good health.

The chain links TRBV11-2 to TRBJ2-1, with TRBD2 matching over 14 bases. The CDR3 length is 18 residues. Germline CDR1 reads SGHAT; CDR2 reads FQNNGV. After removal of 6 bases from V and 4 bases from J, the junction contained 11 bases not matched to a gene. CDR3 sequence reads: CASRRGTSGSPDYNEQFF. CDR3 DNA sequence: TGTGCCAGCAGACGGGGGACTAGCGGGAGCCCCGATTACAATGAGCAGTTCTTC.

The chain is built from TRBV18 and TRBJ2-3; D possibly corresponds to TRBD1 (6 bases). This CDR3 comprises 16 residues. Germline V gene lookup returns CDR1 KGHSH and CDR2 LQKENI. V lost 0 bases and J lost 2, with 12 bases in between. DNA of the CDR3: TGTGCCAGCTCACCACCGGGGGCCAGAAACACAGATACGCAGTATTTT. This codes for CASSPPGARNTDTQYF.

The rearrangement uses TRBV20-1 and TRBJ1-2; tentative D call: TRBD1 (5 bases). This CDR3 is built from 12 residues. Between the trimmed V and J ends, which lost 2 bases and 8 bases, there was a span of 12 bases. Germline CDR1 reads DFQATT; CDR2 reads SNEGSKA (reference sequence). CDR3 residues: CSARSGERGYTF. The DNA for the CDR3 is TGCAGTGCTAGATCGGGGGAAAGAGGCTACACCTTC.

The chain uses TRBV14 and TRBJ2-1; TRBD2 might be the D (6 bases). This CDR3 region has 16 residues. Per germline, CDR1 SGHDN and CDR2 FVKESK. V was clipped by 5 bases and J by 0 bases, with 14 bases between them. The CDR3, as DNA: TGTGCCAGCAGCAGACAGCGGGTTATCTCCTACAATGAGCAGTTCTTC. Protein sequence: CASSRQRVISYNEQFF.

This clonotype has more than one count but fewer than ten. This chain links TRBV2 with TRBJ2-5; 7 bases agree with TRBD2. With V trimmed by 2 bases and J by 5 bases, 11 bases remained unmatched. This CDR3 contains 16 residues. Germline assignment: CDR1 SNHLY and CDR2 FYNNEI. CDR3 region: CASSEYGGGITETQYF. The DNA of the CDR3 is TGTGCCAGCAGTGAATATGGGGGAGGGATTACTGAGACCCAGTACTTC. The variable domain in full, with the rest retrieved from reference TRBV2 and TRBJ2-5, is EPEVTQTPSHQVTQMGQEVILRCVPISNHLYFYWYRQILGQKVEFLVSFYNNEISEKSEIFDDQFSVERPDGSNFTLKIRSTKLEDSAMYFCASSEYGGGITETQYFGPGTRLLVL.

This clonotype was found a few times. The chain has TRBV11-2 and TRBJ2-7; 10 nucleotides line up with TRBD1. The length of the CDR3 is 16 residues. V lost 5 bases, J lost 10 bases, and 17 bases stayed unmatched. Germline V gene sequence: CDR1 SGHAT, CDR2 FQNNGV. The CDR3 DNA sequence: TGTGCCAGCAGCCCCAGAGTGGACAGGGGGAGTATGGCCCAGTACTTC. Its translation: CASSPRVDRGSMAQYF.